A single count supports the clone carrying this T cell receptor (beta chain). Its matching antigen is unknown. V was trimmed by 0 bases and J by 6 bases, leaving 9 bases between them. Germline V CDR1 and CDR2: MGHRA, YSYEKL. The CDR3 runs 14 residues. Generation of bulk TCR libraries relied on previously described methods and listed TCR primers. From the PCR reads, TCRdb called clonotypes with MiXCR, one entry per CDR3 protein. Of about half a million distinct CDR3 sequences listed, under 30% are singletons. The source of the sample is a study of molecular identifiers for immune sequencing clone quantification. Overall study findings and caveats: In naive cells, under 1% of molecules belonged to clones above 20 RNA copies, against over 97% in effector cells.

Specimen: naive CD8+ T cells from blood, with Jurkat cell RNA spiked in. Subset in this sample: FACS-sorted CD8+CD4-CCR7+CD45RA+ naive T cells. This chain connects TRBV4-1 to TRBJ2-1; a possible D gene is TRBD2 (6 bases). The receptor was derived from a human donor in good health. Some libraries in this study had Jurkat cell RNA spiked in. CDR3 sequence (DNA): TGCGCCAGCAGCCAAGAAGGTAGCGGCAATGAGCAGTTCTTC. It encodes CASSQEGSGNEQFF.